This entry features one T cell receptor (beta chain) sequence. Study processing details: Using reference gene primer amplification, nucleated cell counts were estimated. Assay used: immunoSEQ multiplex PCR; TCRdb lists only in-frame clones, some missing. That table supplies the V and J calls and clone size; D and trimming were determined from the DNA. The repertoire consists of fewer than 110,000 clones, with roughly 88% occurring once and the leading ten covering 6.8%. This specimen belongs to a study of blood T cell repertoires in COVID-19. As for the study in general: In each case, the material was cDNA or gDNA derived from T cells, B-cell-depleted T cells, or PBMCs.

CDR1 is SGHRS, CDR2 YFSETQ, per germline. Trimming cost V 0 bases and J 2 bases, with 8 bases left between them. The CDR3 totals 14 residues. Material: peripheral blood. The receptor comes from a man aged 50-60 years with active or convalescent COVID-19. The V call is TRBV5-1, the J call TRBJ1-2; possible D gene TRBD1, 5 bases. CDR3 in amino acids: CASSLGQSNYGYTF. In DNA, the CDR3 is TGCGCCAGCAGCTTGGGACAGTCGAACTATGGCTACACCTTC.